This note documents a single T cell receptor (beta chain) sequence. CDR1 SGHTA and CDR2 FQGNSA come from the germline V gene. V lost 1 base to trimming and J lost 7 bases; unmatched junction nucleotides: 5. The CDR3 totals 16 residues. Assay used: immunoSEQ multiplex PCR; TCRdb lists only in-frame clones, some missing. This repertoire shows about 85,000 clones, around 88% found once; its top ten account for about 5.3%. The source of the sample is a study of blood T cell repertoires in COVID-19. Background on the study: Whether acute or convalescent, the COVID-19 samples came from the United States, Italy and Spain.

The sample comprised peripheral blood. This chain uses TRBV7-2 with TRBJ2-7; 15 bases align to TRBD2. This TCR was sampled from a man between 60 and 75 years old with acute or convalescent COVID-19. This CDR3 reads CASSLEGLAGGLEQYF. DNA of the CDR3: TGTGCCAGCAGCTTAGAGGGACTAGCGGGGGGCCTGGAGCAGTACTTC.